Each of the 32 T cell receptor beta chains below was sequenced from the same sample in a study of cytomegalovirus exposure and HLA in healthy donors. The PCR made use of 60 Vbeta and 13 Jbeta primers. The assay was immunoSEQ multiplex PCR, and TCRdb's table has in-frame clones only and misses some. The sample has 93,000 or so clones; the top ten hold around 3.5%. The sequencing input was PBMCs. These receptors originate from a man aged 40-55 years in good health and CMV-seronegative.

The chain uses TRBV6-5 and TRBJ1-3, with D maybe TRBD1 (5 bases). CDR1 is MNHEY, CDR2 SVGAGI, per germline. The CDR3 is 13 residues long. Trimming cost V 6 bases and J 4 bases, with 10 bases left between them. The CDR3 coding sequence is TGTGCCAGCAGGACACGACAGGGAAACACCATATATTTT. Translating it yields CASRTRQGNTIYF.

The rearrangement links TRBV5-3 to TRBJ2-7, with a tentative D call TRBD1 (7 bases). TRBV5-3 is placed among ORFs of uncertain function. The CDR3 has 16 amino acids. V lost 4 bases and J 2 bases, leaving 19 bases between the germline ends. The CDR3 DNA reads TGTGCCAGAAGCCCCTGTGCCAGGGGGGTACCCTACGAGCAGTACTTC. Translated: CARSPCARGVPYEQYF.

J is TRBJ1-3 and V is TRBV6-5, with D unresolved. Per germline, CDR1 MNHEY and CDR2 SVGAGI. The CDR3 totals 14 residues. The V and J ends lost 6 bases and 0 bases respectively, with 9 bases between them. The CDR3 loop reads CASRGGNSGNTIYF. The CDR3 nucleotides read TGTGCCAGCAGGGGAGGAAACTCTGGAAACACCATATATTTT.

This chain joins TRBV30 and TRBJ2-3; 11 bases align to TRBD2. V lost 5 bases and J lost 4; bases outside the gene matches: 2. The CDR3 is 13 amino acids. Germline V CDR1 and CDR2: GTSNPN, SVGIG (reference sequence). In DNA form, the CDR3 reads TGTGCCTGGGGACTAGCGGGTTCAGATACGCAGTATTTT. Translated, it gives CAWGLAGSDTQYF. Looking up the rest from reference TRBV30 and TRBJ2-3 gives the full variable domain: SQTIHQWPATLVQPVGSPLSLECTVEGTSNPNLYWYRQAAGRGLQLLFYSVGIGQISSEVPQNLSASRPQDRQFILSSKKLLLSDSGFYLCAWGLAGSDTQYFGPGTRLTVL.

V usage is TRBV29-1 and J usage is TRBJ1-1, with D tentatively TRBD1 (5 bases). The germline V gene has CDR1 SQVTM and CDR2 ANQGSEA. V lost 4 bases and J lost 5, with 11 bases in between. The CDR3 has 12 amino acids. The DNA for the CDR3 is TGCAGCGTTGGACCAGGGAATACTGAAGCTTTCTTT. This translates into CSVGPGNTEAFF.

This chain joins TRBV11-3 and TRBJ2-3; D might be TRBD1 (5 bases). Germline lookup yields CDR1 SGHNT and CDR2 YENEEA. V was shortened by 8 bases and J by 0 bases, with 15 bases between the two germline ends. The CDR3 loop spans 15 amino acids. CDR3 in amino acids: CASGTGSPSTDTQYF. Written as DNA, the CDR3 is TGTGCCAGCGGAACAGGTTCCCCCAGCACAGATACGCAGTATTTT.

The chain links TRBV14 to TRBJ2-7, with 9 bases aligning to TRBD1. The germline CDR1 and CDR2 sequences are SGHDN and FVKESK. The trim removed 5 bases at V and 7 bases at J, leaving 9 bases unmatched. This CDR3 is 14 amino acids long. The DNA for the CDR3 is TGTGCCAGCAGCGAAGGGACAGGGATTAATGAGCAGTACTTC. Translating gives CASSEGTGINEQYF.

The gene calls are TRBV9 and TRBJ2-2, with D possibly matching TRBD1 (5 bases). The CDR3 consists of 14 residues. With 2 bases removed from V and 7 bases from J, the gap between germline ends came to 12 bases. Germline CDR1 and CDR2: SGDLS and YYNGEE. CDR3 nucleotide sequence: TGTGCCAGCAGCGTGTATAGAAGGGGCGGGGAGCTGTTTTTT. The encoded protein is CASSVYRRGGELFF.

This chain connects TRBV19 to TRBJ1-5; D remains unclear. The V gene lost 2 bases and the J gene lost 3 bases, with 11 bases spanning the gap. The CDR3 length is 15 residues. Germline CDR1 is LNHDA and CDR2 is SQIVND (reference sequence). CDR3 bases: TGTGCCAGTAGTATAATGGGCGCTTTCAATCAGCCCCAGCATTTT. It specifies CASSIMGAFNQPQHF.

The CDR3 bases are TGTGCCAGCAGTGGACAGGGTCACAATCAGCCCCAGCATTTT. Its translation: CASSGQGHNQPQHF. The gene calls are TRBV6-1 and TRBJ1-5, with TRBD1 matching over 7 bases. Germline trimming cut 4 bases from V and 3 bases from J; bases unmatched to any gene: 3. CDR1 and CDR2 (germline): MNHNS, SASEGT. This CDR3 spans 14 amino acids.

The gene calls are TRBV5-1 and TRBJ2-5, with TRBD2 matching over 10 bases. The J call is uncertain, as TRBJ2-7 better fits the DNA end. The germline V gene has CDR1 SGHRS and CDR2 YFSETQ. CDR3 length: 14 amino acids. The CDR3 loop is CASSVGLANYEQYF. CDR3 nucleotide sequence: TGCGCCAGCAGCGTGGGACTAGCGAACTACGAGCAGTACTTC.

DNA for the CDR3: TGTGCCAGCAGCCCGTCGACAGGGGGCTACGAGCAGTACTTC. Translation: CASSPSTGGYEQYF. The chain uses TRBV7-8 and TRBJ2-7; 9 bases match TRBD1. The germline gives CDR1 SGHVS, CDR2 FQNEAQ. J was trimmed by 3 bases and V by 5 bases; bases with no gene match: 5. This CDR3 region has 14 residues.

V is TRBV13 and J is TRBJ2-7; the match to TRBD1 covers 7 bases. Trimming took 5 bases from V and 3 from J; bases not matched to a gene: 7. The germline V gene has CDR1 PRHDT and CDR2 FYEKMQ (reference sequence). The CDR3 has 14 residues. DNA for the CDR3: TGTGCCAGCAGCGCCCGGGACAGCAACTACGAGCAGTACTTC. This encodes CASSARDSNYEQYF.

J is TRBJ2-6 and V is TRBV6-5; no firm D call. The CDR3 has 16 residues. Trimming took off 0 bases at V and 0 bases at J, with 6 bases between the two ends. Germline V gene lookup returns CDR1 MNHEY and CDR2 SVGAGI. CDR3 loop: CASSYSPGSGANVLTF. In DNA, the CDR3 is TGTGCCAGCAGTTACTCCCCCGGCTCTGGGGCCAACGTCCTGACTTTC.

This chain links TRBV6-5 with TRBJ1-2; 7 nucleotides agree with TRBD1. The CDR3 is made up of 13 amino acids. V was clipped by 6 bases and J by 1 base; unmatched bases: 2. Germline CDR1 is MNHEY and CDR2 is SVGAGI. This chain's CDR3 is CASRQGLNYGYTF. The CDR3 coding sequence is TGTGCCAGCAGACAGGGGCTTAACTATGGCTACACCTTC.

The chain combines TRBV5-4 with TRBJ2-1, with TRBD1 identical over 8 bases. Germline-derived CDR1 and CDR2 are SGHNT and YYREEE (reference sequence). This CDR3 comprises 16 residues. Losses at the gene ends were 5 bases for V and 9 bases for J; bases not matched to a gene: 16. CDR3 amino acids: CASRYAGQGVRGEQFF. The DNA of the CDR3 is TGTGCCAGCAGGTATGCAGGACAGGGCGTTCGGGGTGAGCAGTTCTTC. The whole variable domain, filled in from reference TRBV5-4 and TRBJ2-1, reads ETGVTQSPTHLIKTRGQQVTLRCSSQSGHNTVSWYQQALGQGPQFIFQYYREEENGRGNFPPRFSGLQFPNYSSELNVNALELDDSALYLCASRYAGQGVRGEQFFGPGTRLTVL.

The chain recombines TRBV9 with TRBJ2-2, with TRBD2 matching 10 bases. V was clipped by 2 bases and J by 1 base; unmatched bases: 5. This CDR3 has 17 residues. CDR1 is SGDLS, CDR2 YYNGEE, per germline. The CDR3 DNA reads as TGTGCCAGCAGCGTCTTGAGCGGGGGGGGGAACACCGGGGAGCTGTTTTTT. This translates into CASSVLSGGGNTGELFF.

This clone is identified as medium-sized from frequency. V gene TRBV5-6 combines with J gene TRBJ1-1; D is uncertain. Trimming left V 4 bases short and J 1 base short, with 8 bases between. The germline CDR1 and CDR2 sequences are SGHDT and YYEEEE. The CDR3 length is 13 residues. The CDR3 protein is CASSTTPNTEAFF. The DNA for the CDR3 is TGTGCCAGCAGCACGACACCGAACACTGAAGCTTTCTTT.

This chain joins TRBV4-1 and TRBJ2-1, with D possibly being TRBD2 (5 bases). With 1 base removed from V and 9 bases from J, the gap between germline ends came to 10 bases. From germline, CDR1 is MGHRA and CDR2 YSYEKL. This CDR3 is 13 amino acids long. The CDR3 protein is CASSQGLAIEQFF. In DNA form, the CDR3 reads TGCGCCAGCAGCCAAGGGCTAGCTATTGAGCAGTTCTTC.

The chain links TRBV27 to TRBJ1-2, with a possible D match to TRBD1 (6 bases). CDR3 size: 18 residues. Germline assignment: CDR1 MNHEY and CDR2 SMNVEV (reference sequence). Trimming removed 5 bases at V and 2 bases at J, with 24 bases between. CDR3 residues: CASSPYRESLGRNYGYTF. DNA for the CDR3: TGTGCCAGCAGTCCCTACAGGGAGTCCTTGGGTCGGAACTATGGCTACACCTTC.

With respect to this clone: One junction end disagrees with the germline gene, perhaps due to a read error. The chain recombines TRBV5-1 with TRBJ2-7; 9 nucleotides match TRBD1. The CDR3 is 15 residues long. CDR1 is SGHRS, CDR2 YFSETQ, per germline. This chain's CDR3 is CASGLVRDRAYEQYF. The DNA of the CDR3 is TGCGCCAGCGGCTTGGTCCGGGACAGGGCCTACGAGCAGTACTTC.

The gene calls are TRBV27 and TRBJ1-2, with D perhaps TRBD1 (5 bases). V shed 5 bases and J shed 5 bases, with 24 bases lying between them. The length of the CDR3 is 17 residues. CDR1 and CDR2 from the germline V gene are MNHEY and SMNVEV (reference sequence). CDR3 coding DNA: TGTGCCAGCAGTCCCCTCCCCCCTACGGGGGTGGAATATGGCTACACCTTC. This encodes CASSPLPPTGVEYGYTF.

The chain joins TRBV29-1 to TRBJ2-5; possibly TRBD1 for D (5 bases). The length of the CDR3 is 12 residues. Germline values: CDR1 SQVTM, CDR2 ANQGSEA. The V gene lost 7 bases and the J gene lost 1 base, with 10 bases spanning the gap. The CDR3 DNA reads TGCAGCGGATACAGGTTCCAAGAGACCCAGTACTTC. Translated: CSGYRFQETQYF.

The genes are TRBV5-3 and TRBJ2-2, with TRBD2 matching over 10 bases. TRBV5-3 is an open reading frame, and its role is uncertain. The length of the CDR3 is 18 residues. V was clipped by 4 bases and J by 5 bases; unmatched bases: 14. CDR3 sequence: CARSQIGLAGEETGELFF. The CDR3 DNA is TGTGCCAGAAGCCAGATCGGGCTAGCGGGGGAAGAAACCGGGGAGCTGTTTTTT.

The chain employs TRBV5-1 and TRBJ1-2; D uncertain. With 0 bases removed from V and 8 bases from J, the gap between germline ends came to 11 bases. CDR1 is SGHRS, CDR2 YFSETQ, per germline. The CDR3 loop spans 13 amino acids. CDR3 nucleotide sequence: TGCGCCAGCAGCTTGGGGGCGTCGTTCGGCTACACCTTC. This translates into CASSLGASFGYTF.

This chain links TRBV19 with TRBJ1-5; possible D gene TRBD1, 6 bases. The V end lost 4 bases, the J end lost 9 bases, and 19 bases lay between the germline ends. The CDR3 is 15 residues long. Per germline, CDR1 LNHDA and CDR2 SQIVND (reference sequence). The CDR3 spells CASSKWTEAARPQHF. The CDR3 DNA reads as TGTGCCAGTAGTAAATGGACAGAGGCTGCGCGGCCCCAGCATTTT.

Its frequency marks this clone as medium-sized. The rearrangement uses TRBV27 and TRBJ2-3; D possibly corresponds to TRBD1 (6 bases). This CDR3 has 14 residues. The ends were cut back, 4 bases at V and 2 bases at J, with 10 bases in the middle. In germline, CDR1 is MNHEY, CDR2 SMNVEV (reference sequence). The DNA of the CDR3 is TGTGCCAGCAGTTACCAGGGGTTCACAGATACGCAGTATTTT. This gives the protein CASSYQGFTDTQYF.

Written as DNA, the CDR3 is TGTGCCAGCGGCCAAGGGCGGGGGGCAACTAATGAAAAACTGTTTTTT. Its translation: CASGQGRGATNEKLFF. This chain uses TRBV5-6 with TRBJ1-4; D perhaps matches TRBD1 (5 bases). CDR3 length: 16 residues. In germline, CDR1 is SGHDT, CDR2 YYEEEE. V was shortened by 7 bases and J by 0 bases, with 16 bases between the two germline ends.

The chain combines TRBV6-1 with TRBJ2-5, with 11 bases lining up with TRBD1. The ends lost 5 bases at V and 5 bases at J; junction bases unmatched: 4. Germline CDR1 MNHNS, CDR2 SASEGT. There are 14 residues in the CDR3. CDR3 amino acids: CASSPRDRGETQYF. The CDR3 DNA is TGTGCCAGCAGTCCCCGGGACAGGGGGGAGACCCAGTACTTC.

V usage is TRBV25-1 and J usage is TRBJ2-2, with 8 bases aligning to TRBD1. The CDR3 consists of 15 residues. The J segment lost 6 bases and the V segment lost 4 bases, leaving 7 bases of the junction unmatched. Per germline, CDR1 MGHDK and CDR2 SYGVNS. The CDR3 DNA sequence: TGTGCCAGCAGTGGCCCGGACAGGGTTCCCGGGGAGCTGTTTTTT. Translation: CASSGPDRVPGELFF.

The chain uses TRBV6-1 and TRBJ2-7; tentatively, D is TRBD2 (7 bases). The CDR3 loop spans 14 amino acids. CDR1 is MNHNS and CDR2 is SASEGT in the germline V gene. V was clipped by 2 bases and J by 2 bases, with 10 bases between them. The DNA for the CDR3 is TGTGCCAGCAGTGAAAGGGAGGGGGCCTACGAGCAGTACTTC. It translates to CASSEREGAYEQYF.

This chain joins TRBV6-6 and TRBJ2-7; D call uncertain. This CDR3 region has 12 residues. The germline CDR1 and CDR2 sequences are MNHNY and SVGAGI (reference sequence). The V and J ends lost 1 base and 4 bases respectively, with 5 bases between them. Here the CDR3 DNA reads TGTGCCAGCAGTTACTGGGCGTACGAGCAGTACTTC. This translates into CASSYWAYEQYF.